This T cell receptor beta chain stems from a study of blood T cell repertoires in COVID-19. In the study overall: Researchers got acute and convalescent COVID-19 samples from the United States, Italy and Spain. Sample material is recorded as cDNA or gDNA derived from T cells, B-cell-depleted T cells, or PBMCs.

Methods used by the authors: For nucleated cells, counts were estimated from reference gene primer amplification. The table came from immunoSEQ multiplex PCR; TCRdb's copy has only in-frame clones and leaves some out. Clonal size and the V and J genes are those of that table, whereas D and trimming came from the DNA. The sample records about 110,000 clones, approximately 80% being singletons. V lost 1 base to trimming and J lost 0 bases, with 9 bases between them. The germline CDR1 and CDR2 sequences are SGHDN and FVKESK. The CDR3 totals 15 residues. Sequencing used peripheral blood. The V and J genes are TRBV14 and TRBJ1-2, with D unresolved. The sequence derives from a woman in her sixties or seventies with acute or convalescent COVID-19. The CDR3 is CASSQVGGTNYGYTF. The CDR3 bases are TGTGCCAGCAGCCAAGTCGGCGGAACTAACTATGGCTACACCTTC.